The text below deals with one TCR beta chain. Its antigen remains unidentified. These data are taken from a study of cytomegalovirus exposure and HLA in healthy donors. Study conclusions and caveats: In the approximately 120 validation repertoires, a later analysis found that first-cohort TCR clusters tended to co-occur. Most TCR sequences were rare, but some public TCRs occurred in many donors.

This table comes from immunoSEQ multiplex PCR, and its TCRdb copy is limited to in-frame clones, with some not included. The repertoire holds roughly 50,000 clones, 93% seen once, with about 1.5% in the top ten. V lost 9 bases and J lost 4; bases outside the gene matches: 0. The CDR3 sequence is 13 residues long. Germline CDR1 is SNHLY and CDR2 is FYNNEI. The chain employs TRBV2 and TRBJ2-2, with TRBD2 identical over 12 bases. The TCR sequence derives from a young woman in good health and CMV-seropositive. Sequencing input: PBMCs. CDR3 residues: CARGLAGTGELFF. As DNA, the CDR3 is TGTGCCAGGGGACTAGCGGGCACCGGGGAGCTGTTTTTT.